This T cell receptor (beta chain) came from a study of Ad26.COV2.S vaccination and SARS-CoV-2 variants. Study information: The donor belonged to the COV1001 Ad26.COV2.S trial arm. Each vaccinee took Ad26.COV2.S intramuscularly, once or twice 56 days apart.

For this clone: Its cognate antigen is unknown.

Treatment noted: around 19 received Ad26.COV2.S at low or high dose, single or two shots; roughly 5 received placebo; per-sample allocation not given. Samples analyzed were those drawn on day 63 after the first vaccine or placebo injection. This table comes from immunoSEQ multiplex PCR, and its TCRdb copy is limited to in-frame clones, with some not included. The sample yields about 380,000 clones, 83% seen once. General study results and limits: Substantial breadth was reported for post-vaccination spike-specific CD8+ and CD4+ T cells.

The clonotype was recovered from a person between 18 and 65 years old who received the Ad26.COV2.S COVID-19 vaccine or a placebo. Source: peripheral blood, taken in a trial of Ad26.COV2.S vaccine versus placebo.

The CDR3 loop is CASSLAAVGVRNIQYF. For the CDR3, the DNA is TGTGCCAGCAGCTTAGCGGCCGTCGGCGTCCGAAACATTCAGTACTTC. The chain links TRBV7-6 to TRBJ2-4; no clear D. The CDR3 has 16 residues. V was shortened by 0 bases and J by 6 bases, with 15 bases between the two germline ends. In germline, CDR1 is SGHVS, CDR2 FNYEAQ.